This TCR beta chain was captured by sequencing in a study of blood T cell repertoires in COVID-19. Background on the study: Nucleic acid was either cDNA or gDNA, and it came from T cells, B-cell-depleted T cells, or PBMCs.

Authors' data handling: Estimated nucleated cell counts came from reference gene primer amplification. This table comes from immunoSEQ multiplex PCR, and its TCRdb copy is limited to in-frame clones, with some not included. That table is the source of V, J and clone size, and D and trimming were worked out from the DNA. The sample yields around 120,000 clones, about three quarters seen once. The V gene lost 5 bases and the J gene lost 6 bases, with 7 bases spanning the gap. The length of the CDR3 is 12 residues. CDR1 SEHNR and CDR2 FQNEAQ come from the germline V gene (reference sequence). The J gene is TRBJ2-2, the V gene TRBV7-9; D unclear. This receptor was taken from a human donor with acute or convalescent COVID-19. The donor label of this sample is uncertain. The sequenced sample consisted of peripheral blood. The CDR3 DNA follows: TGTGCCAGCAGCATCTGGCCCGGGGAGCTGTTTTTT. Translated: CASSIWPGELFF.